This T cell receptor (beta chain) was sequenced in a study of siplizumab effects on memory and regulatory T cells (dated by TCRdb to about 2019). Broadly, across the study: The effect of the anti-CD2 antibody siplizumab on alloreactive T-cell subsets was examined in allogeneic mixed lymphocyte reactions constructed from human PBMCs. Beyond this particular receptor, the publication reports: Siplizumab significantly lowered the cumulative frequency of alloreactive sequences that could be traced to unstimulated CD4+ memory T cells. Because sequences at frequencies below about 10^-5 were poorly captured, only a minor fraction of alloreactive clones could be mapped back to unstimulated subsets. Greater diversity appeared to be present in unstimulated naive T cells than in memory T cells, and a substantial contribution to the alloresponse seemed to be made by naive cells. No functional confirmation was obtained for the suppressive function of proliferating Tregs from siplizumab cultures. Roughly 80-95% of proliferating CD4+ or CD8+ clones could not be assigned a naive or memory phenotype. Among mappable alloreactive CD4+ clones, an average Treg-derived fraction of about 70% was observed with siplizumab, compared with 26.9% in control reactions.

About this clone itself: Which antigen it targets is not known. Qualities for individual bases were not recorded, and no much larger clone is one base off.

Sorted unstimulated T cells and proliferating T cells recovered from mixed lymphocyte reactions were subjected to TCRbeta CDR3 sequencing. Fresh whole blood from fewer than twelve HLA-typed healthy donors was used to isolate PBMCs. Unstimulated CD4+ regulatory T cells were FACS-sorted to map the origin of alloreactive clones. Receptor amplification or capture employed the immunoSEQ multiplex PCR assay. Each sample had around 100,000 TCR templates assayed by the deep sequencing platform. Genomic DNA extracted from sorted T cells was used for TCRbeta CDR3 sequencing. Per the original workflow: The R programming language was used for clonal analysis of the TCRbeta CDR3 data. Unstimulated samples were compared with post-reaction CFSE-low samples to define alloreactive CD4+ and CD8+ clones. Regulatory or non-regulatory origin of alloreactive CD4+ clones was assigned by matching sequences to the sorted unstimulated Treg and non-Treg repertoires. TCRdb provides this immuneACCESS table in a form limited to in-frame rearrangements. Some clones are lacking; in checked studies, under half of them reflect an unresolved V gene, and why the rest are absent is not known. From that table come the V and J calls and clone size; the DNA was used to work out D and trimming. The sample includes around 99,000 clones, with about 90% observed a single time. The leading ten clones occupy 0.65% to 0.9% of the sample.

CDR1 MGHRA and CDR2 YSYEKL were looked up in the germline V gene. Spanning cysteine to phenylalanine, the CDR3 consists of 19 amino acids. Kept here is only the CDR3 DNA, which spans 57 bases and is read in frame from base 1. V has 0 bases trimmed and J has 10 bases trimmed; junction bases matching no gene number 21. This clonotype was sampled from a human donor in good health. Sequencing was done on a sample of Tregs sorted from blood. The rearranged segments are TRBV4-1 and TRBJ2-5; 9 central nucleotides agree with TRBD2. The CDR3 corresponds to CASSQEGSGRLAGERYQYF. The DNA sequence follows: TGCGCCAGCAGCCAAGAGGGCTCGGGTAGGTTAGCGGGAGAGAGATACCAGTACTTC.